This record covers a single TCR beta chain. Its antigen is not known. The data originate from a study of cytomegalovirus exposure and HLA in healthy donors. Study conclusions and caveats: Most TCR beta V segments were productive about 87% or about 30% of the time in an earlier analysis. Most sequenced TCRs were rare (though some public TCRs occurred in many donors). A highly shared variant cluster was judged a likely technical artifact.

J gave up 1 base and V 4 bases, and 7 bases lay outside the gene matches. Germline V CDR1 and CDR2: SGHVS, FQNEAQ. This CDR3 contains 16 residues. 60 Vbeta and 13 Jbeta primers were used in PCR. TCRdb's table, derived via immunoSEQ multiplex PCR, lists solely in-frame clones and lacks some. The sample includes about 97,000 clones, 50% to 70% of them seen just once. The sequenced material came from PBMCs. The J gene is TRBJ2-3, the V gene TRBV7-8; 8 nucleotides line up with TRBD2. The clonotype originates from a human donor in good health. The CDR3: CASSSQSSGRTDTQYF. CDR3 nucleotides: TGTGCCAGCAGCTCCCAGTCTAGCGGGCGCACAGATACGCAGTATTTT.